This TCR beta chain derives from a study of blood T cell repertoires in COVID-19. The protocol was immunoSEQ multiplex PCR, while the TCRdb copy is restricted to in-frame clones and leaves out a portion. The profile shows under 250,000 clones, more than 70% of them singletons. This clone was picked up one time. A read error may produce the germline difference seen at one junction end. This CDR3 has 14 residues. The germline V gene has CDR1 KGHDR and CDR2 SFDVKD. The TCR originated in a woman aged 55-70 years with acute or convalescent COVID-19. The chain couples TRBV24-1 to TRBJ2-6; tentatively, D is TRBD2 (6 bases). Sequencing was done on a sample of peripheral blood. The DNA for the CDR3 is TGTGCCACCAGTGATTTTCTGGGGGGCAACGTCCTGACTTTC. Its translation is CATSDFLGGNVLTF.